This is a list of T cell receptor beta chains from one sample in a study of cytomegalovirus exposure and HLA in healthy donors. Using immunoSEQ multiplex PCR, the repertoire was profiled, and TCRdb retains in-frame clones only, with some absent. The sample includes tens of thousands of clones, roughly 80% of them seen just once. Sequenced material: PBMCs. These receptors came from a woman in her 30s in good health and CMV-seropositive. CDR3s include the opening cysteine and the closing phenylalanine or tryptophan. The D gene is left open where the match is weak. Clone size appears in some rows only: once, few, many, or a class for an expanded clone.

d_call: .
j_call: TRBJ1-2
clone_size: .
v_call: TRBV9
cdr3_aa: CASSVGGPYGYTF
cdr3_nt: TGTGCCAGCAGCGTAGGAGGTCCTTATGGCTACACCTTC

d_call: TRBD1
j_call: TRBJ1-5
clone_size: .
v_call: TRBV18
cdr3_aa: CASSRRDRGEQPQHF
cdr3_nt: TGTGCCAGCTCACGCCGGGACAGGGGTGAGCAGCCCCAGCATTTT

d_call: TRBD2
j_call: TRBJ2-3
clone_size: .
v_call: TRBV13
cdr3_aa: CASSSYPGLATDTQYF
cdr3_nt: TGTGCCAGCAGCTCCTATCCGGGACTAGCTACAGATACGCAGTATTTT

d_call: .
j_call: TRBJ1-2
clone_size: .
v_call: TRBV4-3
cdr3_aa: CASSQVTGSHYGYTF
cdr3_nt: TGCGCCAGCAGCCAAGTCACAGGGAGCCACTATGGCTACACCTTC

d_call: .
j_call: TRBJ1-2
clone_size: .
v_call: TRBV6-1
cdr3_aa: CASSEQTGPNYGYTF
cdr3_nt: TGTGCCAGCAGTGAACAAACAGGACCTAACTATGGCTACACCTTC

d_call: TRBD1
j_call: TRBJ1-1
clone_size: .
v_call: TRBV6-5
cdr3_aa: CASSSMTGVNTEAFF
cdr3_nt: TGTGCCAGCAGTTCAATGACAGGGGTGAACACTGAAGCTTTCTTT

d_call: .
j_call: TRBJ2-7
clone_size: .
v_call: TRBV7-2
cdr3_aa: CASSARSGLNEQYF
cdr3_nt: TGTGCCAGCAGCGCCAGATCAGGACTAAACGAGCAGTACTTC

d_call: TRBD1
j_call: TRBJ1-1
clone_size: .
v_call: TRBV11-2
cdr3_aa: CASSSYRGGTEAFF
cdr3_nt: TGTGCCAGCAGCTCTTACAGGGGGGGCACTGAAGCTTTCTTT

d_call: .
j_call: TRBJ1-5
clone_size: .
v_call: TRBV5-1
cdr3_aa: CASSFSGDSNQPQHF
cdr3_nt: TGCGCCAGCAGCTTTTCAGGGGACAGCAATCAGCCCCAGCATTTT

d_call: TRBD2
j_call: TRBJ2-5
clone_size: .
v_call: TRBV30
cdr3_aa: CAWSVGLAGGQETQYF
cdr3_nt: TGTGCCTGGAGTGTGGGACTAGCGGGTGGGCAAGAGACCCAGTACTTC

d_call: TRBD2
j_call: TRBJ2-1
clone_size: .
v_call: TRBV19
cdr3_aa: CASSGTSGTSLFF
cdr3_nt: TGTGCCAGTAGTGGGACTAGCGGGACCTCACTGTTCTTC

d_call: .
j_call: TRBJ2-3
clone_size: .
v_call: TRBV20-1
cdr3_aa: CSASRADTQYF
cdr3_nt: TGCAGTGCTAGCCGTGCAGATACGCAGTATTTT

d_call: TRBD1
j_call: TRBJ2-7
clone_size: medium-sized
v_call: TRBV28
cdr3_aa: CASSYTGGFYEQYF
cdr3_nt: TGTGCCAGCAGTTACACAGGGGGCTTCTACGAGCAGTACTTC

d_call: .
j_call: TRBJ1-3
clone_size: .
v_call: TRBV6-5
cdr3_aa: CASSYSGSSGNTIYF
cdr3_nt: TGTGCCAGCAGTTACTCGGGGAGCTCTGGAAACACCATATATTTT

d_call: TRBD2
j_call: TRBJ2-3
clone_size: few
v_call: TRBV5-1
cdr3_aa: CASQTSGTTDTQYF
cdr3_nt: TGCGCCAGTCAGACTAGCGGGACAACAGATACGCAGTATTTT

d_call: .
j_call: TRBJ1-1
clone_size: few
v_call: TRBV6-1
cdr3_aa: CASSRQVSEAFF
cdr3_nt: TGTGCCAGCAGTCGACAGGTTAGTGAAGCTTTCTTT

d_call: .
j_call: TRBJ1-2
clone_size: .
v_call: TRBV7-2
cdr3_aa: CASSLSIGGYTF
cdr3_nt: TGTGCCAGCAGCTTGAGCATCGGGGGCTACACCTTC

d_call: TRBD1
j_call: TRBJ2-1
clone_size: few
v_call: TRBV5-1
cdr3_aa: CASSLGTGGYNEQFF
cdr3_nt: TGCGCCAGCAGCTTGGGGACAGGGGGTTACAATGAGCAGTTCTTC

d_call: .
j_call: TRBJ2-7
clone_size: .
v_call: TRBV7-8
cdr3_aa: CASSLGLVGGGPYEQYF
cdr3_nt: TGTGCCAGCAGCTTAGGTCTGGTGGGAGGGGGACCCTACGAGCAGTACTTC

d_call: .
j_call: TRBJ1-5
clone_size: .
v_call: TRBV6-1
cdr3_aa: CASTGSVLGEPQHF
cdr3_nt: TGTGCCAGCACTGGTTCAGTCTTAGGGGAGCCCCAGCATTTT

d_call: TRBD1
j_call: TRBJ1-2
clone_size: .
v_call: TRBV6-1
cdr3_aa: CASSLQGPYGYTF
cdr3_nt: TGTGCCAGCAGTCTACAGGGGCCTTATGGCTACACCTTC

d_call: TRBD1
j_call: TRBJ2-7
clone_size: .
v_call: TRBV7-9
cdr3_aa: CASSDTGGFSYEQYF
cdr3_nt: TGTGCCAGCAGCGACACAGGGGGCTTCTCCTACGAGCAGTACTTC

d_call: .
j_call: TRBJ2-3
clone_size: .
v_call: TRBV29-1
cdr3_aa: CSGETDTQYF
cdr3_nt: TGCAGCGGAGAAACAGATACGCAGTATTTT

d_call: .
j_call: TRBJ2-7
clone_size: .
v_call: TRBV6-5
cdr3_aa: CASSLAGYEQYF
cdr3_nt: TGTGCCAGCAGTCTGGCGGGGTACGAGCAGTACTTC

d_call: TRBD2
j_call: TRBJ2-7
clone_size: few
v_call: TRBV4-1
cdr3_aa: CASSQGVAGDMNEQYF
cdr3_nt: TGCGCCAGCAGCCAAGGTGTAGCGGGAGATATGAACGAGCAGTACTTC

d_call: TRBD1
j_call: TRBJ1-2
clone_size: .
v_call: TRBV6-6
cdr3_aa: CASSYPGQGHGYTF
cdr3_nt: TGTGCCAGCAGTTACCCGGGACAGGGTCATGGCTACACCTTC

d_call: .
j_call: TRBJ1-1
clone_size: .
v_call: TRBV18
cdr3_aa: CASSPPPLGAEAFF
cdr3_nt: TGTGCCAGCTCACCCCCCCCACTGGGAGCTGAAGCTTTCTTT

d_call: TRBD1
j_call: TRBJ1-1
clone_size: .
v_call: TRBV7-9
cdr3_aa: CASSSTGTTEAFF
cdr3_nt: TGTGCCAGCAGCTCGACAGGGACCACTGAAGCTTTCTTT

d_call: .
j_call: TRBJ1-2
clone_size: .
v_call: TRBV6-1
cdr3_aa: CASRVGGLYGYTF
cdr3_nt: TGTGCCAGCAGAGTCGGGGGACTCTATGGCTACACCTTC

d_call: .
j_call: TRBJ1-1
clone_size: once
v_call: TRBV6-5
cdr3_aa: CASRPDRNTEAFF
cdr3_nt: TGTGCCAGCAGGCCGGACAGGAACACTGAAGCTTTCTTT

d_call: .
j_call: TRBJ2-3
clone_size: .
v_call: TRBV30
cdr3_aa: CARGASPDTQYF
cdr3_nt: TGTGCCCGGGGGGCTAGCCCAGATACGCAGTATTTT

d_call: TRBD2
j_call: TRBJ2-5
clone_size: .
v_call: TRBV4-2
cdr3_aa: CASSQETLAGARETQYF
cdr3_nt: TGTGCCAGCAGCCAGGAAACACTAGCGGGAGCTAGGGAGACCCAGTACTTC

d_call: TRBD2
j_call: TRBJ2-5
clone_size: .
v_call: TRBV4-2
cdr3_aa: CASSQELSAGGRLQTQYF
cdr3_nt: TGTGCCAGCAGCCAAGAGCTTTCGGCGGGAGGGCGGTTGCAGACCCAGTACTTC

d_call: .
j_call: TRBJ2-7
clone_size: .
v_call: TRBV5-4
cdr3_aa: CASSRGAGLVYEQYF
cdr3_nt: TGTGCCAGCAGCCGGGGGGCGGGCCTTGTCTACGAGCAGTACTTC

d_call: .
j_call: TRBJ2-1
clone_size: .
v_call: TRBV19
cdr3_aa: CASSIAQSPFEQFF
cdr3_nt: TGTGCCAGTAGTATAGCCCAGTCCCCTTTTGAGCAGTTCTTC

d_call: .
j_call: TRBJ1-5
clone_size: .
v_call: TRBV4-1
cdr3_aa: CASSHDRDKSNQPQHF
cdr3_nt: TGCGCCAGCAGCCACGATCGGGACAAAAGCAATCAGCCCCAGCATTTT

d_call: TRBD2
j_call: TRBJ2-7
clone_size: .
v_call: TRBV6-6
cdr3_aa: CASSYDGGGAYEQYF
cdr3_nt: TGTGCCAGCAGTTACGATGGGGGAGGGGCCTACGAGCAGTACTTC

d_call: TRBD1
j_call: TRBJ1-4
clone_size: .
v_call: TRBV5-1
cdr3_aa: CASSLAPGQGEKLFF
cdr3_nt: TGCGCCAGCAGCTTGGCCCCGGGACAGGGTGAAAAACTGTTTTTT

d_call: TRBD2
j_call: TRBJ2-2
clone_size: once
v_call: TRBV28
cdr3_aa: CASLERENTGELFF
cdr3_nt: TGTGCCAGCCTGGAGCGGGAGAACACCGGGGAGCTGTTTTTT

d_call: .
j_call: TRBJ1-2
clone_size: .
v_call: TRBV6-1
cdr3_aa: CASSDYRAVGYGYTF
cdr3_nt: TGTGCCAGCAGTGACTACAGGGCGGTTGGGTATGGCTACACCTTC

d_call: .
j_call: TRBJ1-1
clone_size: .
v_call: TRBV6-5
cdr3_aa: CASSLQGNTEAFF
cdr3_nt: TGTGCCAGCAGTTTACAGGGCAACACTGAAGCTTTCTTT

d_call: .
j_call: TRBJ2-7
clone_size: once
v_call: TRBV15
cdr3_aa: CATSRGGGAYEQYF
cdr3_nt: TGTGCCACCAGCAGAGGGGGCGGAGCCTACGAGCAGTACTTC

d_call: .
j_call: TRBJ2-3
clone_size: .
v_call: TRBV28
cdr3_aa: CASSLLGGAGTDTQYF
cdr3_nt: TGTGCCAGCAGTTTATTGGGGGGAGCCGGCACAGATACGCAGTATTTT

d_call: TRBD2
j_call: TRBJ2-1
clone_size: once
v_call: TRBV28
cdr3_aa: CASSLGLAGLYNEQFF
cdr3_nt: TGTGCCAGCAGTTTAGGGCTAGCGGGACTTTACAATGAGCAGTTCTTC

d_call: .
j_call: TRBJ2-7
clone_size: .
v_call: TRBV7-8
cdr3_aa: CASSRVSRGYEQYF
cdr3_nt: TGTGCCAGCAGCCGGGTGAGCCGGGGATACGAGCAGTACTTC

d_call: .
j_call: TRBJ1-1
clone_size: .
v_call: TRBV4-1
cdr3_aa: CASSQDLPGNTEAFF
cdr3_nt: TGCGCCAGCAGCCAAGATCTACCCGGGAACACTGAAGCTTTCTTT

d_call: .
j_call: TRBJ2-7
clone_size: .
v_call: TRBV7-9
cdr3_aa: CASSLARGEQYF
cdr3_nt: TGTGCCAGCAGTTTGGCCAGGGGCGAGCAGTACTTC

d_call: .
j_call: TRBJ1-5
clone_size: .
v_call: TRBV6-5
cdr3_aa: CASSLTSDSYQPQHF
cdr3_nt: TGTGCCAGCAGTTTAACAAGTGACAGCTATCAGCCCCAGCATTTT

d_call: .
j_call: TRBJ2-5
clone_size: .
v_call: TRBV7-7
cdr3_aa: CASSYGGGLGIQETQYF
cdr3_nt: TGTGCCAGCAGTTACGGGGGAGGATTGGGGATCCAAGAGACCCAGTACTTC

d_call: TRBD1
j_call: TRBJ1-2
clone_size: .
v_call: TRBV6-5
cdr3_aa: CASSLTGAVHGYTF
cdr3_nt: TGTGCCAGCAGTTTGACAGGGGCTGTCCATGGCTACACCTTC

d_call: .
j_call: TRBJ1-5
clone_size: .
v_call: TRBV7-2
cdr3_aa: CASSFMIQGNQPQHF
cdr3_nt: TGTGCCAGCAGCTTTATGATTCAGGGCAATCAGCCCCAGCATTTT

d_call: TRBD2
j_call: TRBJ2-5
clone_size: few
v_call: TRBV5-4
cdr3_aa: CASSWGLAGGPGQTQYF
cdr3_nt: TGTGCCAGCAGCTGGGGCTTAGCGGGAGGGCCGGGGCAGACCCAGTACTTC

d_call: TRBD1
j_call: TRBJ1-4
clone_size: .
v_call: TRBV18
cdr3_aa: CASSPGQANLNEKLFF
cdr3_nt: TGTGCCAGCTCACCGGGACAGGCTAACCTCAATGAAAAACTGTTTTTT

d_call: .
j_call: TRBJ1-1
clone_size: .
v_call: TRBV28
cdr3_aa: CASSFSRGRNTEAFF
cdr3_nt: TGTGCCAGCAGTTTTAGCAGGGGACGGAACACTGAAGCTTTCTTT